Below, one T cell receptor (beta chain) is given with its context. Its target is not known. This sample was taken from a study of T-cell memory formation after mild COVID-19. Study-level points and caveats: Day 37-peaking second-wave clones had unconfirmed SARS-CoV-2 specificity.

The TCR alpha and TCR beta cDNA libraries, bearing sample barcodes and UMIs, were generated by 5'RACE using constant-segment primers. Via MiXCR, TCRdb re-called the 5' RACE reads, giving one row per CDR3 protein. The sample holds around 390,000 distinct CDR3 sequences, more than 15% seen once. The V gene end was trimmed by 5 bases and the J gene end by 5 bases; junction bases not matched to a gene: 2. CDR1 is SGHRS, CDR2 YFSETQ, per germline. CDR3 size: 12 residues. Input material: PBMCs or a T cell subset sorted from them (not recorded which). The chain has TRBV5-1 and TRBJ2-7; 9 nucleotides match TRBD2. The sequence was obtained from a young man who had mild COVID-19 (a few samples of this study predate the infection). Cell type and time point are not known. CDR3 in DNA: TGCGCCAGCAGATGGACTAGCGACGAGCAGTACTTC. It specifies CASRWTSDEQYF.